The next 20 T cell receptor beta chains were all read from a single sample in a study of T-cell reconstitution after alpha-beta-depleted transplantation in children. Using unique molecular identifiers, the investigators prepared the TCRbeta library. TCRdb itself ran the PCR reads through MiXCR, one entry per CDR3 protein. The sample has about 980,000 distinct CDR3 sequences, about 31% seen once; the top ten hold 28%. Sequencing used PBMCs, mostly from graft donor cells, obtained 360 days after TCRalphabeta/CD19-depleted stem cell transplant. The receptors were sampled from a boy in the first two years of life who had a stem cell transplant for SCID, so the T cells may come from the graft donor.

This clonotype has a handful of counts. The chain uses TRBV12-3 or TRBV12-4 and TRBJ2-4; 12 bases fit TRBD1. V gave up 6 bases and J gave up 0 bases; unmatched junction bases: 12. This CDR3 is built from 19 residues. The CDR3 is CASREGQGAGRVAKNIQYF. In DNA form, the CDR3 reads TGTGCCAGCAGAGAGGGACAGGGGGCGGGCCGGGTAGCCAAAAACATTCAGTACTTC.

This clonotype has more than one count but fewer than ten. The chain employs TRBV5-5 and TRBJ2-7; either TRBD1 or TRBD2 may supply D (7 bases each). CDR3 length: 14 residues. CDR1 and CDR2 (germline): SGHKS, YYEKEE (reference sequence). The V end lost 3 bases, the J end lost 7 bases, and 17 bases lay between the germline ends. The CDR3 region is CASSSLGTAGEQYF. CDR3 nucleotide sequence: TGTGCCAGCAGCTCCCTCGGGACAGCGGGGGAGCAGTACTTC. Looking up the rest from reference TRBV5-5 and TRBJ2-7 gives the full variable domain: DAGVTQSPTHLIKTRGQQVTLRCSPISGHKSVSWYQQVLGQGPQFIFQYYEKEERGRGNFPDRFSARQFPNYSSELNVNALLLGDSALYLCASSSLGTAGEQYFGPGTRLTVT.

V usage is TRBV5-1 and J usage is TRBJ2-1, with 7 bases identical to TRBD1. CDR1 is SGHRS, CDR2 YFSETQ, per germline. J lost 7 bases, V lost 4 bases, and 11 bases had no gene match. This CDR3 has 15 residues. This CDR3 is CASSLEGGGTNEQFF. In DNA, the CDR3 is TGCGCCAGCAGCCTGGAAGGGGGCGGTACGAATGAGCAGTTCTTC.

J is TRBJ2-1 and V is TRBV5-1; D not resolved. The V and J ends lost 4 bases and 0 bases respectively, with 11 bases between them. The germline V gene has CDR1 SGHRS and CDR2 YFSETQ. The CDR3 has 15 amino acids. The CDR3 DNA reads TGCGCCAGCAGCATCGTGGGCCGCTCCTACAATGAGCAGTTCTTC. Translating it yields CASSIVGRSYNEQFF. Using reference TRBV5-1 and TRBJ2-1 for the parts outside the CDR3, the full variable domain is KAGVTQTPRYLIKTRGQQVTLSCSPISGHRSVSWYQQTPGQGLQFLFEYFSETQRNKGNFPGRFSGRQFSNSRSEMNVSTLELGDSALYLCASSIVGRSYNEQFFGPGTRLTVL.

The chain couples TRBV5-1 to TRBJ2-1; TRBD1 or TRBD2 may be the D gene (5 bases each). CDR1 is SGHRS and CDR2 is YFSETQ in the germline V gene. Trimming took off 0 bases at V and 6 bases at J, with 10 bases between the two ends. The CDR3 covers 14 residues. The CDR3 here is CASSLVRGVNEQFF. The DNA of the CDR3 is TGCGCCAGCAGCTTGGTGAGGGGAGTCAATGAGCAGTTCTTC.

This clonotype was detected a few times. Because the CDR3 is missing its conserved closing phenylalanine or tryptophan, this is likely a read error. It is unclear where the CDR3 begins or ends on the DNA, so no DNA is shown, and the CDR3 is as TCRdb lists it. The chain combines TRBV12-3 or TRBV12-4 with TRBJ2-7; TRBD1, as called in the table, went unchecked against the DNA. Counting both end residues, the CDR3 totals 12 amino acids. This CDR3 is CASSGAGGLAGL.

The chain is built from TRBV5-1 and TRBJ2-7; TRBD2 might be the D (7 bases). CDR1 and CDR2 (germline): SGHRS, YFSETQ. This CDR3 region has 15 residues. Trimming cost V 0 bases and J 4 bases, with 14 bases left between them. As DNA, the CDR3 is TGCGCCAGCAGCTTGGTGGCGGGGGCGCAATACGAGCAGTACTTC. Its translation is CASSLVAGAQYEQYF.

J is TRBJ2-1 and V is TRBV12-3 or TRBV12-4; 7 nucleotides agree with TRBD1. The CDR3 totals 15 residues. The junction had 10 bases not matched to a gene; V was cut back by 5 bases and J by 6 bases. This chain's CDR3 is CASSPTGQQGNEQFF. CDR3 bases: TGTGCCAGCAGTCCAACGGGACAGCAGGGCAATGAGCAGTTCTTC.

This clonotype appeared a few times. This chain links TRBV5-1 with TRBJ1-2; D remains ambiguous. Germline CDR1 and CDR2: SGHRS and YFSETQ. V was shortened by 0 bases and J by 7 bases, with 7 bases between the two germline ends. The CDR3 totals 12 residues. The CDR3 loop is CASSLVPGGYTF. As DNA, the CDR3 is TGCGCCAGCAGCTTGGTCCCGGGTGGCTACACCTTC.

The chain has TRBV15 and TRBJ1-4; a possible D gene is TRBD1 (5 bases). The CDR3 has 14 residues. Germline lookup yields CDR1 LNHNV and CDR2 YYDKDF (reference sequence). V lost 4 bases to trimming and J lost 4 bases, with 10 bases between them. The CDR3 loop reads CATSTGHYNEKLFF. The DNA for the CDR3 is TGTGCCACCAGCACGGGGCATTATAATGAAAAACTGTTTTTT.

This sequence joins TRBV7-8 and TRBJ2-7, with D perhaps matching TRBD1 (5 bases). The CDR3 covers 17 residues. Between the trimmed V and J ends, which lost 1 base and 3 bases, there was a span of 19 bases. The germline V gene encodes CDR1 SGHVS and CDR2 FQNEAQ. The CDR3 is CASSLDNSPGRGYEQYF. For the CDR3, the DNA is TGTGCCAGCAGCTTAGACAATTCACCCGGAAGGGGCTACGAGCAGTACTTC.

This clonotype was observed a few times. J is TRBJ2-7 and V is TRBV12-3 or TRBV12-4; D gene uncertain. The ends were cut back, 7 bases at V and 3 bases at J, with 16 bases in the middle. CDR3 length equals 14 residues. This chain's CDR3 is CASKGPPPYYEQYF. In nucleotides, the CDR3 is TGTGCCAGCAAAGGGCCTCCGCCTTACTACGAGCAGTACTTC.

The chain links TRBV5-1 to TRBJ2-7, with D maybe TRBD1 (5 bases). The CDR3 totals 14 residues. Germline V gene data show CDR1 as SGHRS and CDR2 as YFSETQ. V was cut by 4 bases and J by 1 base, with 12 bases left in between. The DNA for the CDR3 is TGCGCCAGCAGCGGCAAGGGGATGTCCTACGAGCAGTACTTC. It codes for CASSGKGMSYEQYF.

The chain links TRBV6-1 to TRBJ2-5, with 7 bases matching TRBD2. V was pared by 8 bases and J by 3 bases, with 18 bases of the junction left unmatched. Germline-derived CDR1 and CDR2 are MNHNS and SASEGT. The CDR3 length is 17 residues. This CDR3 reads CASGLVGGVGSEETQYF. Here the CDR3 DNA reads TGTGCCAGCGGGCTAGTGGGGGGGGTTGGCTCCGAAGAGACCCAGTACTTC.

The chain couples TRBV12-3 or TRBV12-4 to TRBJ2-6, with D tentatively TRBD1 (5 bases). V lost 5 bases to trimming and J lost 0 bases, with 14 bases between them. This CDR3 spans 17 amino acids. The CDR3 nucleotides are TGTGCCAGCAGTCCAACAGGAAAGTACTCTGGGGCCAACGTCCTGACTTTC. It encodes CASSPTGKYSGANVLTF.

This clonotype was counted once. V and J are TRBV4-3 and TRBJ2-7, with a tentative D call TRBD1 (5 bases). The CDR3 runs 15 residues. Trimming left V 3 bases short and J 5 bases short, with 17 bases between. From germline, CDR1 is LGHNA and CDR2 YSLEER. This CDR3 is CASSQHSDTDHEQYF. CDR3 coding DNA: TGCGCCAGCAGCCAGCACTCGGACACGGACCACGAGCAGTACTTC.

J is TRBJ2-7 and V is TRBV10-2; 9 bases agree with TRBD1. The germline V gene has CDR1 WSHSY and CDR2 SAAADI. The CDR3 runs 15 residues. Germline trimming cut 8 bases from V and 2 bases from J; bases unmatched to any gene: 10. The CDR3 DNA reads TGCGCCAGCCTAGCCGGGACAGGGAAGACCTACGAGCAGTACTTC. This translates into CASLAGTGKTYEQYF.

This clonotype was seen a few times. This chain joins TRBV6-5 and TRBJ1-3; unclear D gene. CDR1 MNHEY and CDR2 SVGAGI come from the germline V gene. V was clipped by 2 bases and J by 0 bases, with 2 bases between them. The CDR3 loop spans 13 amino acids. As DNA, the CDR3 is TGTGCCAGCAGTTACGACTCTGGAAACACCATATATTTT. Its translation is CASSYDSGNTIYF.

In this sample, this clonotype turned up a few times. J is TRBJ2-3 and V is TRBV20-1; 10 bases match TRBD1. The germline CDR1 and CDR2 sequences are DFQATT and SNEGSKA (reference sequence). Trimming removed 3 bases from V and 4 bases from J; junction bases left unmatched: 10. This CDR3 spans 16 amino acids. The CDR3 sequence: CSASDSPGQGPDTQYF. CDR3 DNA: TGCAGTGCTAGTGATTCCCCGGGACAGGGGCCAGATACGCAGTATTTT.

The chain carries TRBV27 and TRBJ1-1, with D unresolved. CDR1 MNHEY and CDR2 SMNVEV come from the germline V gene (reference sequence). The CDR3 has 15 residues. V dropped 6 bases and J dropped 3 bases, with 17 bases sitting between them. CDR3 protein: CASSPTQVTDTEAFF. The CDR3 DNA is TGTGCCAGCAGCCCCACCCAGGTGACGGACACTGAAGCTTTCTTT.